Listed below are T cell receptor beta chains from one sample, sequenced in a study of blood T cell repertoires in COVID-19. Sequencing used immunoSEQ multiplex PCR; TCRdb keeps in-frame clones, though not all of them. The sample holds hundreds of thousands of clones; roughly 90% are singletons and the top ten take about 7%. The sequenced sample was peripheral blood. The source is a woman in her 70s with COVID-19, enrolled during active disease. The CDR3 runs from the conserved cysteine through the conserved F or W. D genes are given only for firm matches. Rows give clone size only sometimes, using once, few, many, or a class for an expanded clone.

clone size	V gene	J gene	D gene	CDR3 protein	CDR3 DNA
once	TRBV10-2	TRBJ1-5	TRBD1	CASSSDRGVQPQHF	TGCGCCAGCAGTTCGGACAGGGGTGTCCAGCCCCAGCATTTT
NA	TRBV7-3	TRBJ1-2	NA	CASSFGGTYGYTF	TGTGCCAGCAGCTTTGGCGGGACCTATGGCTACACCTTC
NA	TRBV5-1	TRBJ1-6	TRBD1	CASSFGQGDSPLHF	TGCGCCAGCAGCTTCGGACAGGGTGATTCACCCCTCCACTTT
NA	TRBV4-1	TRBJ2-7	NA	CASSQDRSYEQYF	TGCGCCAGCAGCCAAGACAGGTCCTACGAGCAGTACTTC
NA	TRBV15	TRBJ1-5	NA	CATRRGDQPQHF	TGTGCCACCAGACGGGGAGATCAGCCCCAGCATTTT
NA	TRBV24-1	TRBJ1-1	NA	CATSDREGEAFF	TGTGCCACCAGTGATCGGGAGGGAGAAGCTTTCTTT
NA	TRBV29-1	TRBJ1-2	TRBD1	CSVGGTGYGYTF	TGCAGCGTTGGAGGGACAGGCTATGGCTACACCTTC
NA	TRBV3-1/TRBV3-2	TRBJ2-5	NA	CASSPTGQETQYF	TGTGCCAGCAGCCCGACAGGTCAAGAGACCCAGTACTTC
NA	TRBV19	TRBJ1-5	TRBD1	CASRPIGTGKDQPQHF	TGTGCCAGTAGACCGATCGGGACAGGGAAGGATCAGCCCCAGCATTTT
NA	TRBV7-2	TRBJ2-5	TRBD2	CASSKRGVAGSYGETQYF	TGTGCCAGCAGTAAGCGGGGGGTAGCGGGGTCGTATGGAGAGACCCAGTACTTC
NA	TRBV29-1	TRBJ1-2	TRBD1	CSVEDGDRGRDYTF	TGCAGCGTTGAAGATGGGGACAGGGGGCGTGACTACACCTTC
NA	TRBV10-2	TRBJ1-1	NA	CASSEPTARGDTEAFF	TGCGCCAGCAGTGAGCCGACGGCGCGAGGTGACACTGAAGCTTTCTTT
NA	TRBV29-1	TRBJ2-7	NA	CSVGGTANYEQYF	TGCAGCGTAGGAGGAACCGCAAACTACGAGCAGTACTTC
NA	TRBV15	TRBJ1-3	NA	CATSRDRLGRETIYF	TGTGCCACCAGCAGAGATAGATTGGGCAGAGAAACCATATATTTT
NA	TRBV30	TRBJ2-5	TRBD2	CAWRGLEKAQYF	TGTGCCTGGAGGGGACTAGAGAAGGCCCAGTACTTC
few	TRBV7-2	TRBJ1-2	TRBD1	CASSFDRGGGYTF	TGTGCCAGCAGTTTTGACAGGGGAGGTGGCTACACCTTC
NA	TRBV2	TRBJ2-3	TRBD2	CASCRRGGQDTQYF	TGTGCCAGTTGCCGGCGGGGGGGCCAAGATACGCAGTATTTT
NA	TRBV10-3	TRBJ1-3	NA	CAIGAASGNTIYF	TGTGCCATCGGAGCTGCCTCTGGAAACACCATATATTTT
NA	TRBV29-1	TRBJ2-1	NA	CSVEWEQASSYNEQFF	TGCAGCGTTGAATGGGAACAGGCTAGCTCCTACAATGAGCAGTTCTTC
NA	TRBV5-1	TRBJ2-3	NA	CASSYRDTQYF	TGCGCCAGCAGCTACAGGGATACGCAGTATTTT
NA	TRBV7-8	TRBJ1-1	NA	CASSLTSTAGEAFF	TGTGCCAGCAGCTTAACGTCTACGGCAGGCGAAGCTTTCTTT
NA	TRBV11-2	TRBJ1-1	TRBD1	CASSFYRGTEAFF	TGTGCCAGCAGCTTCTACAGGGGAACTGAAGCTTTCTTT
NA	TRBV5-3	TRBJ1-6	NA	CARSLAIGNSPLHF	TGTGCCAGAAGCTTAGCGATCGGAAACTCACCCCTCCACTTT
once	TRBV12-3/TRBV12-4	TRBJ2-3	NA	CASSLVTRDTQYF	TGTGCCAGCAGTTTAGTCACCCGGGATACGCAGTATTTT
NA	TRBV10-3	TRBJ1-2	TRBD1	CAISGTGVGYTF	TGTGCCATCAGCGGGACAGGGGTTGGCTACACCTTC
NA	TRBV9	TRBJ1-2	NA	CASSVAPGHNYGYTF	TGTGCCAGCAGCGTAGCCCCGGGACACAACTATGGCTACACCTTC
NA	TRBV27	TRBJ1-2	NA	CASSLRGGYGYTF	TGTGCCAGCAGTTTAAGGGGCGGCTATGGCTACACCTTC
NA	TRBV27	TRBJ2-7	TRBD1	CASSLGGRGRDSYEQYF	TGTGCCAGCAGTCTAGGGGGCAGGGGGCGAGACTCCTACGAGCAGTACTTC
few	TRBV18	TRBJ1-2	NA	CASSLEGFNYGYTF	TGTGCCAGCTCACTGGAGGGCTTTAACTATGGCTACACCTTC
NA	TRBV11-2	TRBJ2-1	TRBD2	CASSLLAGTYNEQFF	TGTGCCAGCAGCTTGCTAGCGGGAACCTACAATGAGCAGTTCTTC
NA	TRBV6-1	TRBJ1-2	NA	CASSEEGERGYTF	TGTGCCAGCAGTGAAGAGGGGGAGCGTGGCTACACCTTC
few	TRBV7-2	TRBJ2-2	NA	CASSLGNTHTGELFF	TGTGCCAGCAGCTTAGGAAACACCCACACCGGGGAGCTGTTTTTT
NA	TRBV28	TRBJ1-4	NA	CASSFSLNEKLFF	TGTGCCAGCAGTTTTTCCCTTAATGAAAAACTGTTTTTT
once	TRBV5-1	TRBJ1-4	NA	CASSPTAVATNEKLFF	TGCGCCAGCAGTCCAACAGCTGTCGCAACTAATGAAAAACTGTTTTTT
NA	TRBV5-8	TRBJ2-5	NA	CASSTWTSGRLHETQYF	TGTGCCAGCAGCACATGGACCTCCGGGAGACTCCACGAGACCCAGTACTTC
NA	TRBV6-5	TRBJ2-1	NA	CASKISSGFNEQFF	TGTGCCAGCAAGATTTCGTCAGGATTCAATGAGCAGTTCTTC
NA	TRBV19	TRBJ1-1	NA	CASTVRVMNTEAFF	TGTGCCAGTACCGTGAGAGTTATGAACACTGAAGCTTTCTTT
NA	TRBV5-1	TRBJ1-3	NA	CASSCQGCDTIYF	TGCGCCAGCAGCTGCCAGGGTTGTGACACCATATATTTT
once	TRBV5-1	TRBJ2-7	NA	CATSQSTGSTEQYF	TGCGCCACATCCCAAAGCACAGGGTCCACCGAGCAGTACTTC
NA	TRBV5-6	TRBJ1-1	NA	CASSAGTLNTEAFF	TGTGCCAGCAGCGCCGGGACACTTAACACTGAAGCTTTCTTT
NA	TRBV28	TRBJ2-1	TRBD2	CASNEGTGGQFF	TGTGCCAGTAACGAAGGGACGGGGGGGCAGTTCTTC
NA	TRBV5-1	TRBJ1-2	NA	CASSFGSNYGYTF	TGCGCCAGCAGCTTCGGGTCTAACTATGGCTACACCTTC
NA	TRBV30	TRBJ1-4	NA	CAWSVQGNEKLFF	TGTGCCTGGAGTGTTCAGGGGAATGAAAAACTGTTTTTT
NA	TRBV4-1	TRBJ1-1	NA	CASSQREGNTEAFF	TGCGCCAGCAGCCAAAGAGAGGGGAACACTGAAGCTTTCTTT
NA	TRBV6-2/TRBV6-3	TRBJ1-1	NA	CASSLRLEASAFF	TGTGCCAGCAGCCTACGACTCGAAGCCTCAGCTTTCTTT
NA	TRBV30	TRBJ1-1	NA	CAWSTGAVQAFF	TGTGCCTGGAGTACAGGCGCCGTTCAAGCTTTCTTT
NA	TRBV6-5	TRBJ1-1	TRBD1	CASSYRQGPNTEAFF	TGTGCCAGCAGCTACCGACAGGGCCCGAACACTGAAGCTTTCTTT
once	TRBV7-2	TRBJ1-2	TRBD1	CASSRTGNYGYTF	TGTGCCAGCAGCCGGACAGGGAACTATGGCTACACCTTC
NA	TRBV4-3	TRBJ1-2	NA	CASSQLTGMNYGYTF	TGCGCCAGCAGCCAACTAACAGGGATGAACTATGGCTACACCTTC
once	TRBV2	TRBJ1-2	TRBD1	CASRGQGAPYGYTF	TGTGCCAGCAGGGGACAGGGTGCTCCCTATGGCTACACCTTC
once	TRBV5-4	TRBJ2-5	NA	CASSNQGTEETQYF	TGTGCCAGCAGTAATCAGGGGACCGAAGAGACCCAGTACTTC
NA	TRBV9	TRBJ2-1	NA	CASSVEGGRYNEQFF	TGTGCCAGCAGCGTAGAGGGGGGGCGCTACAATGAGCAGTTCTTC
NA	TRBV28	TRBJ1-5	NA	CASSYWQGANQPQHF	TGTGCCAGCAGTTACTGGCAGGGTGCCAATCAGCCCCAGCATTTT
NA	TRBV19	TRBJ2-2	NA	CASSVGGELFF	TGTGCCAGTAGCGTCGGCGGGGAGCTGTTTTTT
NA	TRBV9	TRBJ2-3	TRBD1	CASSEGGRTGTDTQYF	TGTGCCAGCAGCGAGGGAGGCCGGACAGGGACCGATACGCAGTATTTT